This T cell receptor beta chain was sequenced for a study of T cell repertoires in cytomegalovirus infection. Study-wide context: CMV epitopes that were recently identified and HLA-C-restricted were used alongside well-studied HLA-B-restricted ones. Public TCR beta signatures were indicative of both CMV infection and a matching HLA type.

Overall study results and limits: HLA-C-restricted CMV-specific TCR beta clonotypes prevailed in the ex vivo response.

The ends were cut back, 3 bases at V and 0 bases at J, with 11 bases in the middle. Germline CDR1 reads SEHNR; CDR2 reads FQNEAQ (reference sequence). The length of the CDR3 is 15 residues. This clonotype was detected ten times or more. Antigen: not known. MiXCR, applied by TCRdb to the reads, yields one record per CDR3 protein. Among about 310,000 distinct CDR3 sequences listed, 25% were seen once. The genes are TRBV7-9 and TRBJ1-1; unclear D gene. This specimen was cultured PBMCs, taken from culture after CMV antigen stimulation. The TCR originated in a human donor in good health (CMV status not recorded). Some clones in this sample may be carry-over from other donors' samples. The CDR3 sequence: CASSFGHGMNTEAFF. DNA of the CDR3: TGTGCCAGCAGCTTTGGGCACGGTATGAACACTGAAGCTTTCTTT.